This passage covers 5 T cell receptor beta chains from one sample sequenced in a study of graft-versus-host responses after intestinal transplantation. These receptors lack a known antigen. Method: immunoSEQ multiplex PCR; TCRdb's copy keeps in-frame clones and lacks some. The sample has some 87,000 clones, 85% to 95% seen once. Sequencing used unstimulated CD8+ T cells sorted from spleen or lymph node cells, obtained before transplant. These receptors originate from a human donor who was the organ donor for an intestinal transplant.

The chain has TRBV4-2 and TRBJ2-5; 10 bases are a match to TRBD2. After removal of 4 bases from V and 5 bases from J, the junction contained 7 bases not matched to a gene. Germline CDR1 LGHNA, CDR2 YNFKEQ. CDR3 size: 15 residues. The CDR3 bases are TGTGCCAGCAGCCGAGAGCGGGGGGGCGGGGAGACCCAGTACTTC. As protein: CASSRERGGGETQYF.

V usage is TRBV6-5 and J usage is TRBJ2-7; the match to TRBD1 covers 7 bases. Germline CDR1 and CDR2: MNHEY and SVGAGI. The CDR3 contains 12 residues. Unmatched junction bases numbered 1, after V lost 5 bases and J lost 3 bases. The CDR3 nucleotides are TGTGCCAGCAGTAGGACAGGCTACGAGCAGTACTTC. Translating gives CASSRTGYEQYF.

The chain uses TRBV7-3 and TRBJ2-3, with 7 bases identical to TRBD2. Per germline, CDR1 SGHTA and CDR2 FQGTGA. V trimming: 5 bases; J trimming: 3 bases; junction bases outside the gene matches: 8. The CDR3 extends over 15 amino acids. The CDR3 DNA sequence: TGTGCCAGCAGCAATGGGAGGGTGTCGACAGATACGCAGTATTTT. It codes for CASSNGRVSTDTQYF. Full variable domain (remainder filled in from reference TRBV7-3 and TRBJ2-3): GAGVSQTPSNKVTEKGKYVELRCDPISGHTALYWYRQSLGQGPEFLIYFQGTGAADDSGLPNDRFFAVRPEGSVSTLKIQRTERGDSAVYLCASSNGRVSTDTQYFGPGTRLTVL.

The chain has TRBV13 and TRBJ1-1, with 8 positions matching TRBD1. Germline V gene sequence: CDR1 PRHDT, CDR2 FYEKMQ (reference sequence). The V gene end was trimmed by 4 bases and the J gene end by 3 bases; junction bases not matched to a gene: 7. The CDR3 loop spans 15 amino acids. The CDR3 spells CASSSSGTGYTEAFF. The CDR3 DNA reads TGTGCCAGCAGCTCATCCGGGACAGGATACACTGAAGCTTTCTTT.

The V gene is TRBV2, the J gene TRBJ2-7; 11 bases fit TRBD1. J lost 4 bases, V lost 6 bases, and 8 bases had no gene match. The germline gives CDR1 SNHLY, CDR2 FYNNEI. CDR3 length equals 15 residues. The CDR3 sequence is CASSIGTGGGYEQYF. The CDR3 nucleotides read TGTGCCAGCAGCATTGGGACAGGGGGGGGATACGAGCAGTACTTC.